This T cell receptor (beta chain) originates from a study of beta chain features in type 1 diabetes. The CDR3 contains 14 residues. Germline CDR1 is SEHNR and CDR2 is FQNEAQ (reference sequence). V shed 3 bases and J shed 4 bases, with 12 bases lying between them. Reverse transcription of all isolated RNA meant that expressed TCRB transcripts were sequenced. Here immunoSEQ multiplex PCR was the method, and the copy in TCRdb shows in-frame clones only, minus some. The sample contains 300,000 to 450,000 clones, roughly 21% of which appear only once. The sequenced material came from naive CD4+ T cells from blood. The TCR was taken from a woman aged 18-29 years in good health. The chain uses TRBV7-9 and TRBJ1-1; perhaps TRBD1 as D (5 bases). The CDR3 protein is CASSFSGRVTEAFF. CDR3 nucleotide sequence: TGTGCCAGCAGCTTCTCAGGGCGAGTCACTGAAGCTTTCTTT.